This TCR beta chain was identified during a study of T cell changes during pregnancy in multiple sclerosis. TCRdb's table, derived via immunoSEQ multiplex PCR, lists solely in-frame clones and lacks some. The sample gives under 150,000 clones, roughly 96% of which show up once; 0.44% is in the top ten. This clone was counted once. With 3 bases clipped from V and 7 bases from J, the junction kept 10 bases outside the gene matches. Germline CDR1 reads SGHRS; CDR2 reads YFSETQ. CDR3 length equals 16 residues. The source was peripheral blood, collected after pregnancy. The gene calls are TRBV5-1 and TRBJ2-2; 9 positions agree with TRBD2. The sequence derives from a female donor with multiple sclerosis, enrolled in a pregnancy study. CDR3 sequence: CASSSPSGKRFGELFF. CDR3 DNA sequence: TGCGCCAGCAGCTCGCCTAGCGGGAAACGTTTCGGGGAGCTGTTTTTT.